This T cell receptor beta chain came from a study of blood T cell repertoires in COVID-19. Overall study: Samples representing acute and convalescent COVID-19 were sourced from the United States, Italy and Spain.

Original methodology: Amplification of reference gene primers provided the estimated nucleated cell counts. Here immunoSEQ multiplex PCR was the method, and the copy in TCRdb shows in-frame clones only, minus some. V, J and clone size were drawn from that table, and D and trimming were deduced from the DNA. The sample records around 370,000 clones, 80% to 90% being singletons. The table lists this clone with a few counts. Per the germline V gene, CDR1 is SNHLY and CDR2 is FYNNEI. V lost 7 bases and J 5 bases, leaving 6 bases between the germline ends. The CDR3 totals 11 residues. The rearrangement joins TRBV2 to TRBJ2-1; no firm D call. The receptor comes from a woman in her forties or fifties with COVID-19, enrolled during active disease. The sequenced sample was peripheral blood. The CDR3 spells CASTLHNEQFF. CDR3 coding DNA: TGTGCCAGCACACTCCACAATGAGCAGTTCTTC. Full variable domain (missing parts from reference TRBV2 and TRBJ2-1): EPEVTQTPSHQVTQMGQEVILRCVPISNHLYFYWYRQILGQKVEFLVSFYNNEISEKSEIFDDQFSVERPDGSNFTLKIRSTKLEDSAMYFCASTLHNEQFFGPGTRLTVL.